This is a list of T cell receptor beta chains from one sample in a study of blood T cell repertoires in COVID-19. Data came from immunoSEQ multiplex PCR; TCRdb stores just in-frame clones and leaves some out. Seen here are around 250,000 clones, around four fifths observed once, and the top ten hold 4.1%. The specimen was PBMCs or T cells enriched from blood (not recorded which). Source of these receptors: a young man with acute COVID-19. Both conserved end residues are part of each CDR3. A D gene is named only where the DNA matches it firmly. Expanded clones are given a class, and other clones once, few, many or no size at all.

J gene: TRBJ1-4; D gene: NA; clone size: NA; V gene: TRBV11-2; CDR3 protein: CASSLARTGSEKLFF; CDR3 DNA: TGTGCCAGCAGCTTAGCCCGTACAGGGAGTGAAAAACTGTTTTTT
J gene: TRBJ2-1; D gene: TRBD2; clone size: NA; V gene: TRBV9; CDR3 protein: CASSVAAGVDNEQFF; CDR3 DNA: TGTGCCAGCAGCGTAGCAGCGGGAGTTGACAATGAGCAGTTCTTC
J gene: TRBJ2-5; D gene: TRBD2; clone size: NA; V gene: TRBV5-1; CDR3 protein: CASSFNSFAGGGETQYF; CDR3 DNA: TGCGCCAGCAGCTTCAACTCATTCGCGGGGGGCGGGGAGACCCAGTACTTC
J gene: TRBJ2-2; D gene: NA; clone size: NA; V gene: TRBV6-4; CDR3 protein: CASSNGNVGAANTGELFF; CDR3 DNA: TGTGCCAGCAGTAACGGAAACGTGGGGGCAGCTAACACCGGGGAGCTGTTTTTT
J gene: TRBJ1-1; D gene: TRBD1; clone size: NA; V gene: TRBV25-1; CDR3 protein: CASRDWDRGPAFF; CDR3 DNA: TGTGCCAGCAGGGACTGGGACAGGGGGCCTGCTTTCTTT
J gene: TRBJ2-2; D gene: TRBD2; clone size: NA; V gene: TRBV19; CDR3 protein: CASSILAGATGELFF; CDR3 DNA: TGTGCCAGTAGTATACTAGCGGGAGCGACCGGGGAGCTGTTTTTT
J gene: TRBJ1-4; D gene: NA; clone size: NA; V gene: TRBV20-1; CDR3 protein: CSASSGNEKLFF; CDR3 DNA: TGCAGTGCTAGTTCCGGGAATGAAAAACTGTTTTTT
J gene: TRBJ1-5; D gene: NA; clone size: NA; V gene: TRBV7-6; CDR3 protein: CASSLNGASANQPQHF; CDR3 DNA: TGTGCCAGCAGCCTCAATGGGGCGTCTGCTAATCAGCCCCAGCATTTT
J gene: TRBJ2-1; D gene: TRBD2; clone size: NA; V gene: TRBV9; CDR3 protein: CASTAGSGPAKINEQFF; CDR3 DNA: TGTGCCAGCACCGCGGGTAGCGGGCCCGCAAAGATAAATGAGCAGTTCTTC
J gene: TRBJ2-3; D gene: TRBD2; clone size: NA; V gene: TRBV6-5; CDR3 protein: CASSPAGGVRDTQYF; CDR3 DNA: TGTGCCAGTTCTCCAGCGGGGGGAGTTAGGGATACGCAGTATTTT
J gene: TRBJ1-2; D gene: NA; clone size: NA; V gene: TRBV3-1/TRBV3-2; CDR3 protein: CASSQAGTDYGYTF; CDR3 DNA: TGTGCCAGCAGCCAAGCGGGTACGGACTATGGCTACACCTTC
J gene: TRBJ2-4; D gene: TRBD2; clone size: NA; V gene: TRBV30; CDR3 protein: CAWSVRGLAGGNIQYF; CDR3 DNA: TGTGCCTGGAGTGTACGAGGACTAGCGGGAGGCAACATTCAGTACTTC
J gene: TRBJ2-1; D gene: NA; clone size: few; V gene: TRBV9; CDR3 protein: CASRLGLGDYNEQFF; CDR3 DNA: TGTGCCAGCAGATTAGGGTTAGGGGATTACAATGAGCAGTTCTTC
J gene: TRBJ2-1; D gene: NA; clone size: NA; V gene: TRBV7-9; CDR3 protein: CASSLGGFNEQFF; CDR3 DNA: TGTGCCAGCAGCTTAGGAGGGTTCAATGAGCAGTTCTTC
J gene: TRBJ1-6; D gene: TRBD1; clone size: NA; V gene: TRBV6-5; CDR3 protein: CASSLDRGSPLHF; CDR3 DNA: TGTGCCAGCAGCCTAGACAGGGGTTCACCCCTCCACTTT
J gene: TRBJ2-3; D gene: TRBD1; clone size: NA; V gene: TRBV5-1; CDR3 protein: CASSSSTGTDTQYF; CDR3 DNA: TGTGCCAGCAGCTCCTCGACAGGGACAGATACGCAGTATTTT